The 13 T cell receptor beta chains listed next were all sequenced from one sample in a study of cytomegalovirus exposure and HLA in healthy donors. The PCR ran on 60 Vbeta and 13 Jbeta primers. The assay was immunoSEQ multiplex PCR, and TCRdb's table has in-frame clones only and misses some. The data contain about 100,000 clones, 80% to 90% of them singletons. Sequences were obtained from PBMCs. These receptors were taken from a young woman in good health and CMV-seronegative.

Notes on this clone: The junction shows a germline mismatch at one end, possibly a read error. V usage is TRBV7-7 and J usage is TRBJ1-1; D is undetermined. Germline V lookup: CDR1 SSHAT, CDR2 FNYEAQ (reference sequence). The CDR3 is 13 residues long. CDR3 nucleotides: TGTGCTAGCAGCTTAGAGCGGGGTACTGAAGCTTTCTTT. Translation gives CASSLERGTEAFF.

Concerning this clone: The same CDR3 arises from other DNA sequences in this sample as well. This rearrangement joins TRBV6-4 to TRBJ2-3; 7 bases line up with TRBD1. CDR1 and CDR2 (germline): MRHNA, SNTAGT. The CDR3 totals 13 residues. J lost 5 bases, V lost 3 bases, and 2 bases had no gene match. This CDR3 reads CASSETGQDTQYF. The CDR3 DNA reads as TGTGCCAGCAGTGAGACAGGGCAAGATACGCAGTATTTT.

This chain links TRBV10-3 with TRBJ2-7; possibly TRBD2 for D (5 bases). This CDR3 is built from 16 residues. Looked up from germline, CDR1 is ENHRY and CDR2 is SYGVKD. V was pared by 5 bases and J by 2 bases, with 19 bases between. CDR3 sequence: CAISYDSEPSPYEQYF. The CDR3 DNA reads as TGTGCCATCAGTTACGATAGCGAGCCAAGCCCCTACGAGCAGTACTTC.

The rearrangement links TRBV6-4 to TRBJ1-2; 9 positions match TRBD1. The length of the CDR3 is 16 residues. V shed 6 bases and J 6 bases; nucleotides not matched to a gene: 14. From germline, CDR1 is MRHNA and CDR2 SNTAGT. In nucleotides, the CDR3 is TGTGCCAGCAGCGTTCTACCGGGACAGGGATCGGATGGCTACACCTTC. It codes for CASSVLPGQGSDGYTF.

The chain has TRBV4-1 and TRBJ1-1; D gene uncertain. In germline, CDR1 is MGHRA, CDR2 YSYEKL. V was clipped by 2 bases and J by 8 bases, with 15 bases between them. The CDR3 contains 14 residues. CDR3 protein: CASSQLGAGREAFF. Here the CDR3 DNA reads TGCGCCAGCAGCCAACTGGGAGCAGGACGGGAAGCTTTCTTT.

This clone has only a few counts. V gene TRBV2 combines with J gene TRBJ1-1, with no clear D. Trimming pared 4 bases from V and 1 base from J, leaving 7 bases between. This CDR3 has 13 residues. The V gene's germline CDR1 is SNHLY and CDR2 FYNNEI. CDR3: CASSVDTNTEAFF. As DNA, the CDR3 is TGTGCCAGCAGTGTTGACACGAACACTGAAGCTTTCTTT.

The gene calls are TRBV15 and TRBJ1-3; D unclear. The CDR3 covers 15 residues. The germline V gene encodes CDR1 LNHNV and CDR2 YYDKDF (reference sequence). Trimming removed 1 base from V and 0 bases from J, with 7 bases in between. The CDR3 DNA sequence: TGTGCCACCAGCAGAGGCACCAGCTCTGGAAACACCATATATTTT. This sequence encodes CATSRGTSSGNTIYF.

This sequence joins TRBV18 and TRBJ2-7; perhaps TRBD1 as D (6 bases). Germline CDR1 is KGHSH and CDR2 is LQKENI. This CDR3 is 11 amino acids long. Between the trimmed V and J ends, which lost 6 bases and 6 bases, there was a span of 9 bases. This chain's CDR3 is CASSTRGEQYF. The DNA of the CDR3 is TGTGCCAGCTCGACCAGGGGCGAGCAGTACTTC.

The chain combines TRBV11-3 with TRBJ2-2; the D gene is possibly TRBD1 (6 bases). CDR1 SGHNT and CDR2 YENEEA come from the germline V gene. The CDR3 consists of 16 residues. Deletions cut 5 bases from V and 1 base from J, with 14 bases between. The CDR3 protein is CASSLRQALNTGELFF. The CDR3 DNA sequence: TGTGCCAGCAGCCTTCGACAGGCGCTGAACACCGGGGAGCTGTTTTTT.

This chain joins TRBV7-3 and TRBJ2-2; D not resolved. Per germline, CDR1 SGHTA and CDR2 FQGTGA. V shed 5 bases and J shed 2 bases, with 12 bases lying between them. There are 15 residues in the CDR3. The CDR3 sequence is CASSPEPRNTGELFF. The CDR3 region has the DNA TGTGCCAGCAGCCCAGAACCCAGAAACACCGGGGAGCTGTTTTTT.

The chain uses TRBV12-5 and TRBJ2-5; TRBD1 is a possible D gene (5 bases). The V gene lost 8 bases and the J gene lost 5 bases, with 15 bases spanning the gap. CDR1 is LGHNT, CDR2 FRNRAP, per germline. The CDR3 is 13 amino acids. The CDR3 DNA reads TGTGCTAGTACGAAGGCAGGGTGGGAGACCCAGTACTTC. Translating it yields CASTKAGWETQYF. Complete variable domain (other parts from reference TRBV12-5 and TRBJ2-5): DARVTQTPRHKVTEMGQEVTMRCQPILGHNTVFWYRQTMMQGLELLAYFRNRAPLDDSGMPKDRFSAEMPDATLATLKIQPSEPRDSAVYFCASTKAGWETQYFGPGTRLLVL.

The rearrangement joins TRBV19 to TRBJ1-6; TRBD1 matches at 7 bases. The length of the CDR3 is 15 residues. Germline lookup yields CDR1 LNHDA and CDR2 SQIVND (reference sequence). V trimming: 6 bases; J trimming: 6 bases; junction bases outside the gene matches: 8. As DNA, the CDR3 is TGTGCCAGTAGCCATTTGGACAGGATTAATTCACCCCTCCACTTT. Protein product: CASSHLDRINSPLHF.

This clone has only a few counts. The chain joins TRBV28 to TRBJ1-4; possibly TRBD1 for D (5 bases). The CDR3 sequence is 14 residues long. Trimming stripped 1 base from V and 7 bases from J, with 10 bases between. Germline V lookup: CDR1 MDHEN, CDR2 SYDVKM. Here the CDR3 DNA reads TGTGCCAGCAGTTTATCAGGGTACGGTGAAAAACTGTTTTTT. It yields the protein CASSLSGYGEKLFF.